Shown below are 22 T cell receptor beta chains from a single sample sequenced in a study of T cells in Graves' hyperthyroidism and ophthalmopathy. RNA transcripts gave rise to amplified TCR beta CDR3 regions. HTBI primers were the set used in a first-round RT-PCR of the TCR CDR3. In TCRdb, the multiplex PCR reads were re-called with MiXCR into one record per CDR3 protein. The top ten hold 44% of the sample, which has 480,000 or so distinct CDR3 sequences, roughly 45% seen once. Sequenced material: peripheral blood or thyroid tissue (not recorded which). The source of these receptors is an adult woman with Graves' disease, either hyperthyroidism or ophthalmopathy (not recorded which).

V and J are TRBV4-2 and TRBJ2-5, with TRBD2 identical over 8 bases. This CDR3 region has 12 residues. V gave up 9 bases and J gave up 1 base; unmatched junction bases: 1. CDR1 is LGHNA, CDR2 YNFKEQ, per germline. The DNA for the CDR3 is TGTGCCAGTACTAGCGGCCAAGAGACCCAGTACTTC. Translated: CASTSGQETQYF.

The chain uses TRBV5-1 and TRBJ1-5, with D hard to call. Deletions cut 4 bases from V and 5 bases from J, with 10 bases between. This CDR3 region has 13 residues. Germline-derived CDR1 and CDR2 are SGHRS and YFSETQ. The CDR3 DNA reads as TGCGCCAGCAGCCTGCGTCTAGATCAGCCCCAGCATTTT. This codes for CASSLRLDQPQHF.

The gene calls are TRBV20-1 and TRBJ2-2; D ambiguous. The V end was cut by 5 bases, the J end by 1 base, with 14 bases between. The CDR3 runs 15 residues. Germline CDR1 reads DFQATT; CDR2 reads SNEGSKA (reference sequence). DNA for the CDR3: TGCAGTGCTTTTTTCGGCGGACGGAACACCGGGGAGCTGTTTTTT. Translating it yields CSAFFGGRNTGELFF.

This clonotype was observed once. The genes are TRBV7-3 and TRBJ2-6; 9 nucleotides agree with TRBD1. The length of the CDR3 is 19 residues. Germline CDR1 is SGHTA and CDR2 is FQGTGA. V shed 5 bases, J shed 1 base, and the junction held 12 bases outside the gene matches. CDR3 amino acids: CASSRHPGQGLSGANVLTF. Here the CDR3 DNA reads TGTGCCAGCAGCCGTCATCCGGGACAGGGATTATCTGGGGCCAACGTCCTGACTTTC. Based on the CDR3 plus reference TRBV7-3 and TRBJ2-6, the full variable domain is GAGVSQTPSNKVTEKGKYVELRCDPISGHTALYWYRQSLGQGPEFLIYFQGTGAADDSGLPNDRFFAVRPEGSVSTLKIQRTERGDSAVYLCASSRHPGQGLSGANVLTFGAGSRLTVL.

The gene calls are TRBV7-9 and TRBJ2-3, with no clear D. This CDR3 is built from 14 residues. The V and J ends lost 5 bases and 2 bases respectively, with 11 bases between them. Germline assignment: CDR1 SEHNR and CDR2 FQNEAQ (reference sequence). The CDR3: CASSAQESTDTQYF. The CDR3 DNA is TGTGCCAGCAGCGCCCAGGAATCCACAGATACGCAGTATTTT.

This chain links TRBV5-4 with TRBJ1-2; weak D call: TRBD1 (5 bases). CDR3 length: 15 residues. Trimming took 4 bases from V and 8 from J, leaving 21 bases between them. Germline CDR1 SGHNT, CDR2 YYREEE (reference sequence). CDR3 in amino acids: CASSPRSSDPGGYTF. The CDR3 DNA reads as TGTGCCAGCAGCCCTCGGTCCTCCGATCCAGGGGGCTACACCTTC.

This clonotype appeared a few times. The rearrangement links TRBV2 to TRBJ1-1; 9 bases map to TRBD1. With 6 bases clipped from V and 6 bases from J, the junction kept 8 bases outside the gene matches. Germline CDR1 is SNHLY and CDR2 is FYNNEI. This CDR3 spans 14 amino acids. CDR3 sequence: CASRKMTGGSEAFF. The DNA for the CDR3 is TGTGCCAGCAGGAAGATGACAGGGGGATCTGAAGCTTTCTTT.

CDR3 bases: TGTGCCAGCAGCTTAGAGATGACAGGGAAGCAGTACTTC. This gives the protein CASSLEMTGKQYF. This chain links TRBV7-8 with TRBJ2-7; 7 nucleotides agree with TRBD1. This CDR3 contains 13 residues. In germline, CDR1 is SGHVS, CDR2 FQNEAQ. The trim removed 1 base at V and 8 bases at J, leaving 5 bases unmatched.

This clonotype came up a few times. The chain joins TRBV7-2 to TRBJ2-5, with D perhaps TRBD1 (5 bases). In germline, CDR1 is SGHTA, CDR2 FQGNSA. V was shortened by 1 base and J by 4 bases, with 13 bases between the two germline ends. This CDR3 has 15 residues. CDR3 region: CASSLEAGLGETQYF. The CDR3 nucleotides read TGTGCCAGCAGCTTAGAGGCAGGGCTAGGAGAGACCCAGTACTTC.

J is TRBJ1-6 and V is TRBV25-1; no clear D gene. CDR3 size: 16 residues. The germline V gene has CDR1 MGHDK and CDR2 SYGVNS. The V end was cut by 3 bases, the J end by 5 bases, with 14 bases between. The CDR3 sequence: CASSDWAGKNNSPLHF. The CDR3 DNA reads TGTGCCAGCAGTGATTGGGCAGGAAAAAATAATTCACCCCTCCACTTT.

CDR3 loop: CASSITITGELFF. The CDR3 DNA follows: TGTGCCAGTAGTATAACGATTACCGGGGAGCTGTTTTTT. This chain connects TRBV19 to TRBJ2-2; D is unresolved. V lost 2 bases and J lost 5, with 6 bases in between. In germline, CDR1 is LNHDA, CDR2 SQIVND (reference sequence). The CDR3 is 13 residues long. The entire variable domain, with the rest obtained from reference TRBV19 and TRBJ2-2, is as follows: DGGITQSPKYLFRKEGQNVTLSCEQNLNHDAMYWYRQDPGQGLRLIYYSQIVNDFQKGDIAEGYSVSREKKESFPLTVTSAQKNPTAFYLCASSITITGELFFGEGSRLTVL.

The CDR3: CASSQDRGLIQGQPQHF. For the CDR3, the DNA is TGCGCCAGCAGCCAAGACAGGGGCTTGATTCAGGGTCAGCCCCAGCATTTT. The chain joins TRBV4-1 to TRBJ1-5; a weak D match, TRBD1 (6 bases). Germline V gene data show CDR1 as MGHRA and CDR2 as YSYEKL. The CDR3 loop spans 17 amino acids. V was clipped by 0 bases and J by 6 bases, with 18 bases between them.

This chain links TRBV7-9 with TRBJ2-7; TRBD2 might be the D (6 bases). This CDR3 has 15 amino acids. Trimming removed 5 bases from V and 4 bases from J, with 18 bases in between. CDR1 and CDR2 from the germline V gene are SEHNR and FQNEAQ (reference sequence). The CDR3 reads CASSPRGSSGYEQYF. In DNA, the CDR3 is TGTGCCAGCAGCCCCCGGGGCTCAAGCGGGTACGAGCAGTACTTC.

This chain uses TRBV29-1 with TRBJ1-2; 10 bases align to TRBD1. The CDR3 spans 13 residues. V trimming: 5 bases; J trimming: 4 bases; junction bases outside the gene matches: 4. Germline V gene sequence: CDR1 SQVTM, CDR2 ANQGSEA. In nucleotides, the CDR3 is TGCAGCGTTTCCCGGGACAGGGGCTATGGCTACACCTTC. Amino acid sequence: CSVSRDRGYGYTF.

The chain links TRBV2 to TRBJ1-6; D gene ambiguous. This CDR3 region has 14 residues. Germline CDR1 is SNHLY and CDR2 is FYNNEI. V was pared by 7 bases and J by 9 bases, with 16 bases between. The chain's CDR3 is CASINPTISSPLHF. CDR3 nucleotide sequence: TGTGCCAGCATCAATCCGACAATTTCTTCACCCCTCCACTTT.

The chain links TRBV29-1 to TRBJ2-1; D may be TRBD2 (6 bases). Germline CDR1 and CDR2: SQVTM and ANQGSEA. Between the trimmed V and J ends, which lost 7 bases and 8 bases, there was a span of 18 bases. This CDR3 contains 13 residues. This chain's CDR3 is CSGGTLVGDEQFF. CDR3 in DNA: TGCAGCGGGGGGACTCTGGTTGGGGATGAGCAGTTCTTC.

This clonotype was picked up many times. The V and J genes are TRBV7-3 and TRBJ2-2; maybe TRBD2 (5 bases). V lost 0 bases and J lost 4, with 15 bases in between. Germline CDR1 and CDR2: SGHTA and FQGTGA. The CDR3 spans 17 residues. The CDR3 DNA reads TGTGCCAGCAGCTTAACGGGCGGACTGAGCGTCACCGGGGAGCTGTTTTTT. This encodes CASSLTGGLSVTGELFF.

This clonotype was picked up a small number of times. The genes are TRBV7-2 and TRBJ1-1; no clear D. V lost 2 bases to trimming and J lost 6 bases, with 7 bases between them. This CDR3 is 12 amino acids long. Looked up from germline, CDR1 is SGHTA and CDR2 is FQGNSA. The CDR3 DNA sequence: TGTGCCAGCAGCTTAATTAGGCCTGAAGCTTTCTTT. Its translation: CASSLIRPEAFF.

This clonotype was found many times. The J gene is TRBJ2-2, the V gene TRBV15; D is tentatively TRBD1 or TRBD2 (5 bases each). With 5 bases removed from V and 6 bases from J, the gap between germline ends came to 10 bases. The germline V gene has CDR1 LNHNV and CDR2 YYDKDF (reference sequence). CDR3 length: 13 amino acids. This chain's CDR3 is CATSARGPGELFF. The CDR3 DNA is TGTGCCACCAGCGCGAGGGGACCCGGGGAGCTGTTTTTT.

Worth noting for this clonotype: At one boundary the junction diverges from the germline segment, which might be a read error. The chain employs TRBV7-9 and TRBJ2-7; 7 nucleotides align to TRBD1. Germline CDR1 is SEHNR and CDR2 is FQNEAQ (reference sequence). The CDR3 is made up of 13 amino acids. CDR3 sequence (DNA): TGTGCCAGCAGGATTGGGACAGCCTACGAGCAGTGCTTC. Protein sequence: CASRIGTAYEQCF.

CDR3 coding DNA: TGTGCCAGCAGCCTGGACGGACTAGCGGGAGTTCAGTACTTC. Amino acid sequence: CASSLDGLAGVQYF. The rearrangement uses TRBV7-3 and TRBJ2-7; 13 nucleotides agree with TRBD2. Germline CDR1 reads SGHTA; CDR2 reads FQGTGA. V was clipped by 5 bases and J by 10 bases; unmatched bases: 8. This CDR3 has 14 amino acids.

CDR3 sequence (DNA): TGTGCCAGCAGCTTCTCGGACAGGGTCTTGTTAGGCTACACCTTC. It is translated as CASSFSDRVLLGYTF. This rearrangement joins TRBV7-3 to TRBJ1-2; 8 bases fit TRBD1. After removal of 3 bases from V and 8 bases from J, the junction contained 11 bases not matched to a gene. The CDR3 runs 15 residues. The germline CDR1 and CDR2 sequences are SGHTA and FQGTGA.